This is a list of T cell receptor beta chains from one sample in a study of cytomegalovirus exposure and HLA in healthy donors. The table came from immunoSEQ multiplex PCR; TCRdb's copy has only in-frame clones and leaves some out. The data show 150,000 to 180,000 clones, over 70% seen once. Specimen: PBMCs. All receptors come from a man younger than 45 in good health and CMV-seronegative. The CDR3 runs from the conserved cysteine through the conserved F or W. The order of the fields is clone size, CDR3 length, V gene, D gene, J gene, CDR3 protein, CDR3 DNA. D genes are given only for firm matches. Clone size, where shown, is once, few, many, or a class for clones that have expanded.

abundance: .
len: 16
v_gene: TRBV6-6
d_gene: TRBD1
j_gene: TRBJ1-2
CDR3aa: CASSYSGQATNYGYTF
CDR3nt: TGTGCCAGCAGTTACTCCGGACAGGCTACTAACTATGGCTACACCTTC

abundance: .
len: 14
v_gene: TRBV5-1
d_gene: .
j_gene: TRBJ1-3
CDR3aa: CASSFGASGNTIYF
CDR3nt: TGCGCCAGCAGCTTTGGGGCGAGTGGAAACACCATATATTTT

abundance: .
len: 13
v_gene: TRBV13
d_gene: .
j_gene: TRBJ1-5
CDR3aa: CASSRGSNQPQHF
CDR3nt: TGTGCCAGCAGCAGGGGGAGCAATCAGCCCCAGCATTTT

abundance: few
len: 14
v_gene: TRBV11-1
d_gene: .
j_gene: TRBJ1-4
CDR3aa: CASSEQGPGEKLFF
CDR3nt: TGTGCCAGCAGCGAACAGGGCCCGGGGGAAAAACTGTTTTTT

abundance: .
len: 15
v_gene: TRBV7-3
d_gene: TRBD2
j_gene: TRBJ2-3
CDR3aa: CASSSPSGGKDTQYF
CDR3nt: TGTGCCAGCAGCAGTCCTAGCGGGGGAAAAGATACGCAGTATTTT

abundance: .
len: 14
v_gene: TRBV29-1
d_gene: .
j_gene: TRBJ2-7
CDR3aa: CSASAGTLSYEQYF
CDR3nt: TGCAGCGCATCAGCCGGGACTCTTTCCTACGAGCAGTACTTC

abundance: .
len: 14
v_gene: TRBV5-4
d_gene: TRBD1
j_gene: TRBJ2-7
CDR3aa: CASSLGDRGNEQYF
CDR3nt: TGTGCCAGCAGCTTGGGGGACAGGGGGAACGAGCAGTACTTC

abundance: .
len: 15
v_gene: TRBV7-2
d_gene: TRBD1
j_gene: TRBJ2-1
CDR3aa: CASSPRQGARDEQFF
CDR3nt: TGTGCCAGCAGCCCTCGACAGGGGGCGCGGGATGAGCAGTTCTTC

abundance: .
len: 13
v_gene: TRBV13
d_gene: .
j_gene: TRBJ2-1
CDR3aa: CASSLGTVGEQFF
CDR3nt: TGTGCCAGCAGCTTAGGGACAGTAGGTGAGCAGTTCTTC

abundance: .
len: 14
v_gene: TRBV6-5
d_gene: .
j_gene: TRBJ1-6
CDR3aa: CASSLGVENSPLHF
CDR3nt: TGTGCCAGCAGCCTCGGAGTAGAAAATTCACCCCTCCACTTT

abundance: few
len: 17
v_gene: TRBV28
d_gene: .
j_gene: TRBJ1-1
CDR3aa: CASSYEQVDLMNTEAFF
CDR3nt: TGTGCCAGCAGCTACGAACAGGTGGACCTAATGAACACTGAAGCTTTCTTT

abundance: large
len: 16
v_gene: TRBV6-4
d_gene: TRBD2
j_gene: TRBJ2-1
CDR3aa: CASSDSASGGYNEQFF
CDR3nt: TGTGCCAGCAGTGATTCGGCTAGCGGGGGGTACAATGAGCAGTTCTTC

abundance: .
len: 13
v_gene: TRBV12-5
d_gene: TRBD2
j_gene: TRBJ2-1
CDR3aa: CASGLSGGDEQFF
CDR3nt: TGTGCTAGTGGTTTATCGGGAGGGGATGAGCAGTTCTTC

abundance: .
len: 15
v_gene: TRBV9
d_gene: TRBD2
j_gene: TRBJ2-1
CDR3aa: CASSVGGGSYNEQFF
CDR3nt: TGTGCCAGCAGCGTGGGCGGGGGCTCCTACAATGAGCAGTTCTTC

abundance: few
len: 15
v_gene: TRBV5-6
d_gene: TRBD1
j_gene: TRBJ1-2
CDR3aa: CASSPGDSSNYGYPF
CDR3nt: TGTGCCAGCAGCCCCGGGGACAGTTCTAACTATGGCTACCCCTTC

abundance: .
len: 11
v_gene: TRBV20-1
d_gene: .
j_gene: TRBJ1-2
CDR3aa: CSAPENYGYTF
CDR3nt: TGCAGTGCTCCCGAGAATTATGGCTACACCTTC

abundance: .
len: 16
v_gene: TRBV2
d_gene: .
j_gene: TRBJ2-5
CDR3aa: CASRKNRAPGVETQYF
CDR3nt: TGTGCCAGCAGAAAAAACCGGGCCCCGGGAGTGGAGACCCAGTACTTC

abundance: once
len: 14
v_gene: TRBV9
d_gene: TRBD2
j_gene: TRBJ2-7
CDR3aa: CASSVGGGTYEQYF
CDR3nt: TGTGCCAGCAGCGTAGGGGGGGGTACCTACGAGCAGTACTTC

abundance: .
len: 15
v_gene: TRBV19
d_gene: .
j_gene: TRBJ2-7
CDR3aa: CASSIAGQGAYEQYF
CDR3nt: TGTGCCAGTAGTATCGCTGGTCAGGGTGCCTACGAGCAGTACTTC

abundance: .
len: 15
v_gene: TRBV7-2
d_gene: TRBD2
j_gene: TRBJ2-4
CDR3aa: CASSSQWGGRDIQYF
CDR3nt: TGTGCCAGCAGCTCCCAATGGGGGGGAAGGGACATTCAGTACTTC

abundance: few
len: 15
v_gene: TRBV28
d_gene: TRBD1
j_gene: TRBJ1-1
CDR3aa: CASSFWQGVSTEAFF
CDR3nt: TGTGCCAGCAGTTTCTGGCAGGGGGTAAGCACTGAAGCTTTCTTT

abundance: .
len: 15
v_gene: TRBV6-1
d_gene: TRBD1
j_gene: TRBJ2-7
CDR3aa: CASKYGQGGSYEQYF
CDR3nt: TGTGCCAGCAAATATGGACAGGGAGGCTCCTACGAGCAGTACTTC

abundance: .
len: 16
v_gene: TRBV19
d_gene: TRBD1
j_gene: TRBJ2-2
CDR3aa: CASSIGTGGSTGELFF
CDR3nt: TGTGCCAGTAGTATAGGGACAGGGGGCAGCACCGGGGAGCTGTTTTTT

abundance: .
len: 14
v_gene: TRBV5-6
d_gene: .
j_gene: TRBJ2-3
CDR3aa: CASSLDTGTDTQYF
CDR3nt: TGTGCCAGCAGCTTGGATACGGGCACAGATACGCAGTATTTT

abundance: .
len: 16
v_gene: TRBV10-3
d_gene: .
j_gene: TRBJ1-1
CDR3aa: CAISESGGGAGAEAFF
CDR3nt: TGTGCCATCAGTGAGTCGGGGGGTGGGGCGGGCGCTGAAGCTTTCTTT

abundance: .
len: 13
v_gene: TRBV7-9
d_gene: .
j_gene: TRBJ1-5
CDR3aa: CASSSFQEQPQHF
CDR3nt: TGTGCCAGCAGCTCCTTTCAGGAACAGCCCCAGCATTTT

abundance: .
len: 15
v_gene: TRBV5-4
d_gene: TRBD1
j_gene: TRBJ2-5
CDR3aa: CASSLTGGAGETQYF
CDR3nt: TGTGCCAGCAGCTTGACAGGGGGCGCGGGGGAGACCCAGTACTTC

abundance: .
len: 18
v_gene: TRBV19
d_gene: TRBD2
j_gene: TRBJ2-2
CDR3aa: CASTIGTSGVLFTGELFF
CDR3nt: TGTGCCAGTACCATAGGGACTAGCGGGGTGTTATTCACCGGGGAGCTGTTTTTT

abundance: .
len: 15
v_gene: TRBV5-1
d_gene: .
j_gene: TRBJ2-1
CDR3aa: CASTSGGGRNNEQFF
CDR3nt: TGCGCCAGCACATCGGGCGGGGGCCGTAACAATGAGCAGTTCTTC

abundance: .
len: 14
v_gene: TRBV6-5
d_gene: TRBD1
j_gene: TRBJ2-7
CDR3aa: CASSSPGQVYEQYF
CDR3nt: TGTGCCAGCAGTTCTCCGGGACAGGTCTACGAGCAGTACTTC

abundance: .
len: 14
v_gene: TRBV5-5
d_gene: .
j_gene: TRBJ2-5
CDR3aa: CASSFTGSQETQYF
CDR3nt: TGTGCCAGCAGCTTTACAGGTTCCCAAGAGACCCAGTACTTC

abundance: .
len: 13
v_gene: TRBV6-1
d_gene: .
j_gene: TRBJ2-7
CDR3aa: CASSVLRGNEQYF
CDR3nt: TGTGCCAGCAGTGTCCTCCGGGGAAACGAGCAGTACTTC

abundance: .
len: 15
v_gene: TRBV7-8
d_gene: .
j_gene: TRBJ1-2
CDR3aa: CASSLVQGSDYGYTF
CDR3nt: TGTGCCAGCAGCTTAGTCCAGGGATCCGACTATGGCTACACCTTC

abundance: .
len: 12
v_gene: TRBV5-4
d_gene: .
j_gene: TRBJ1-5
CDR3aa: CASSLPGQPQHF
CDR3nt: TGTGCCAGCAGCTTGCCCGGGCAGCCCCAGCATTTT

abundance: .
len: 16
v_gene: TRBV6-5
d_gene: TRBD2
j_gene: TRBJ2-3
CDR3aa: CASSYSGLPYTDTQYF
CDR3nt: TGTGCCAGCAGTTATTCGGGACTACCTTACACAGATACGCAGTATTTT

abundance: once
len: 13
v_gene: TRBV19
d_gene: TRBD2
j_gene: TRBJ2-5
CDR3aa: CASSGGARETQYF
CDR3nt: TGTGCCAGTAGCGGGGGGGCCCGAGAGACCCAGTACTTC

abundance: .
len: 13
v_gene: TRBV5-4
d_gene: TRBD2
j_gene: TRBJ2-5
CDR3aa: CASSSSGGETQYF
CDR3nt: TGTGCCAGCAGCTCTAGCGGGGGCGAGACCCAGTACTTC

abundance: .
len: 14
v_gene: TRBV29-1
d_gene: TRBD1
j_gene: TRBJ1-1
CDR3aa: CSVVPDRVNTEAFF
CDR3nt: TGCAGCGTTGTCCCTGACAGGGTTAACACTGAAGCTTTCTTT

abundance: .
len: 15
v_gene: TRBV5-1
d_gene: TRBD1
j_gene: TRBJ1-6
CDR3aa: CASSTGQGVNSPLNF
CDR3nt: TGCGCCAGCAGTACAGGACAGGGGGTGAATTCACCCCTCAACTTT

abundance: few
len: 19
v_gene: TRBV7-6
d_gene: .
j_gene: TRBJ2-7
CDR3aa: CASSLAVTVSGAPGYEQYF
CDR3nt: TGTGCCAGCAGCTTAGCGGTTACCGTCTCAGGGGCGCCGGGCTACGAGCAGTACTTC

abundance: few
len: 13
v_gene: TRBV4-1
d_gene: .
j_gene: TRBJ1-2
CDR3aa: CASSQVGAGGYTF
CDR3nt: TGCGCCAGCAGCCAAGTGGGGGCGGGTGGCTACACCTTC

abundance: .
len: 12
v_gene: TRBV5-1
d_gene: .
j_gene: TRBJ2-7
CDR3aa: CASMASSYEQYF
CDR3nt: TGCGCCAGCATGGCCAGCTCCTACGAGCAGTACTTC